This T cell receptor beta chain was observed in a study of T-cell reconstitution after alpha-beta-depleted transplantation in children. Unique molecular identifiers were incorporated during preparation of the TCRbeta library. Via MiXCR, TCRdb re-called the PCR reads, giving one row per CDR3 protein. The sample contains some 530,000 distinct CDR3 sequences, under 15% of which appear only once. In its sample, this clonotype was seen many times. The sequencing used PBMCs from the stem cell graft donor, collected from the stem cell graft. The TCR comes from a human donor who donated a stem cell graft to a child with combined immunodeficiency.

CDR3 region: CSVDSGRAAYNEQFF. The CDR3 nucleotides are TGCAGCGTTGATAGCGGGAGGGCGGCGTACAATGAGCAGTTCTTC. The gene calls are TRBV29-1 and TRBJ2-1; TRBD2 aligns across 11 bases. This CDR3 is 15 amino acids long. V gave up 3 bases and J gave up 4 bases; unmatched junction bases: 5. Looked up from germline, CDR1 is SQVTM and CDR2 is ANQGSEA.